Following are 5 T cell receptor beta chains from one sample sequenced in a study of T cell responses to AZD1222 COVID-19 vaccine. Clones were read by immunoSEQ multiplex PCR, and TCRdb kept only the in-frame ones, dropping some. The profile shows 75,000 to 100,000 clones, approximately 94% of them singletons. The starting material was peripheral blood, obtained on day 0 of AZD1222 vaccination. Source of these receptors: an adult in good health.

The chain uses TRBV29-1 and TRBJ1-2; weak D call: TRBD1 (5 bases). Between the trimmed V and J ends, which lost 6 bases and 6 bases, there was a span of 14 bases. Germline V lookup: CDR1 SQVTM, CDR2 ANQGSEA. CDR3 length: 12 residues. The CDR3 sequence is CSVRDGDDGYTF. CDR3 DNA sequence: TGCAGCGTCCGGGACGGGGACGATGGCTACACCTTC.

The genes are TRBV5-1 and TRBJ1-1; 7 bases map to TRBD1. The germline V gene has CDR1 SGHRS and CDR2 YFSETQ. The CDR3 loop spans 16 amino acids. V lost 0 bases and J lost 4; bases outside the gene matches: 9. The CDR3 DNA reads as TGCGCCAGCAGCTTGGAAACAGGGGCTAAGATCACTGAAGCTTTCTTT. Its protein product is CASSLETGAKITEAFF.

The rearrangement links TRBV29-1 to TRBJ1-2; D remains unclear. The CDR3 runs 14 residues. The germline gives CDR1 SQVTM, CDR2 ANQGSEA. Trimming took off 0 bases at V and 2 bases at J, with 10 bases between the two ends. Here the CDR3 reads CSVEDRLPNYGYTF. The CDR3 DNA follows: TGCAGCGTTGAAGATCGACTGCCGAACTATGGCTACACCTTC. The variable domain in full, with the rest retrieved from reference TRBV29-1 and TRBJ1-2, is SAVISQKPSRDICQRGTSLTIQCQVDSQVTMMFWYRQQPGQSLTLIATANQGSEATYESGFVIDKFPISRPNLTFSTLTVSNMSPEDSSIYLCSVEDRLPNYGYTFGSGTRLTVV.

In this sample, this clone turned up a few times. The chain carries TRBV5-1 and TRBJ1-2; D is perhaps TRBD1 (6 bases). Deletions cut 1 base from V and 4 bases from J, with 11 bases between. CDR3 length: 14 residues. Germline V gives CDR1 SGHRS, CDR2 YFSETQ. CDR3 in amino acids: CASSLRGGSYGYTF. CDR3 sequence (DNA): TGCGCCAGCAGCTTGAGGGGGGGCAGCTATGGCTACACCTTC.

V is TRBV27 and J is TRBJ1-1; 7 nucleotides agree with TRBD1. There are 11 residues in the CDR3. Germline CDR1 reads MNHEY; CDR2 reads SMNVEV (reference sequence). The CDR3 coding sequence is TGTGCGGGAGGGGGCGATAATGAAGCTTTCTTT. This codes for CAGGGDNEAFF.